These 27 T cell receptor beta chains were all obtained from the same sample, sequenced in a study of T cell responses to AZD1222 COVID-19 vaccine (dated by TCRdb to the early 2020s). The library was produced with the immunoSEQ multiplex PCR assay. The source is immuneACCESS, and TCRdb retained only in-frame sequences with V and J called. Part of the clones is not carried over; for the studies checked, unresolved V genes explain less than half of this, and the remainder is unexplained. The sample records tens of thousands of clones, roughly nine tenths of which are singletons. About 31% of the sample lies in the top ten. According to the study, the label for this sample's time point signals: baseline before first vaccination. Sequences were derived from peripheral blood, sampled on day 0 of AZD1222 vaccination. These receptors all come from an adult in good health.

The CDR3 spells CASSVGPGANGNTIYF. CDR3 nucleotide sequence: TGTGCCAGCAGCGTAGGCCCAGGGGCGAATGGAAACACCATATATTTT. The chain links TRBV9 to TRBJ1-3; tentatively, D is TRBD1 (6 bases). The CDR3 is made up of 16 amino acids. V was shortened by 0 bases and J by 3 bases, with 13 bases between the two germline ends. Germline-derived CDR1 and CDR2 are SGDLS and YYNGEE.

This clone occurred once. V and J are TRBV19 and TRBJ2-2; D is perhaps TRBD2 (6 bases). The V gene lost 6 bases and the J gene lost 1 base, with 12 bases spanning the gap. Germline lookup yields CDR1 LNHDA and CDR2 SQIVND (reference sequence). The length of the CDR3 is 15 residues. CDR3 coding DNA: TGTGCCAGTAGGGCCCTTAGCGGGAACACCGGGGAGCTGTTTTTT. It encodes CASRALSGNTGELFF. The whole variable domain, remainder taken from reference TRBV19 and TRBJ2-2, is DGGITQSPKYLFRKEGQNVTLSCEQNLNHDAMYWYRQDPGQGLRLIYYSQIVNDFQKGDIAEGYSVSREKKESFPLTVTSAQKNPTAFYLCASRALSGNTGELFFGEGSRLTVL.

This clone came up a few times. V is TRBV29-1 and J is TRBJ2-7, with unresolved D. Germline V gives CDR1 SQVTM, CDR2 ANQGSEA. The V gene lost 4 bases and the J gene lost 0 bases, with 7 bases spanning the gap. This CDR3 has 12 amino acids. In nucleotides, the CDR3 is TGCAGCGTTGGCTGGGTCTCCTACGAGCAGTACTTC. Its translation: CSVGWVSYEQYF.

This clone was seen only a few times. The chain joins TRBV11-1 to TRBJ2-7, with TRBD2 matching over 7 bases. The CDR3 extends over 14 amino acids. The junction had 2 bases not matched to a gene; V was cut back by 1 base and J by 2 bases. In germline, CDR1 is SGHAT, CDR2 FQDESV (reference sequence). This chain's CDR3 is CASSLGGGAYEQYF. The CDR3 coding sequence is TGTGCCAGCAGCTTAGGGGGGGGAGCCTACGAGCAGTACTTC.

This chain joins TRBV7-9 and TRBJ2-2; D gene unclear. Germline V gene sequence: CDR1 SEHNR, CDR2 FQNEAQ (reference sequence). This CDR3 region has 14 residues. The V gene lost 5 bases and the J gene lost 4 bases, with 11 bases spanning the gap. The CDR3 DNA sequence: TGTGCCAGCAGCGTAACTGGGTCCACCGGGGAGCTGTTTTTT. Its translation is CASSVTGSTGELFF.

V and J are TRBV7-6 and TRBJ1-2; 8 bases fit TRBD1. Germline CDR1 SGHVS, CDR2 FNYEAQ. V lost 0 bases, J lost 4 bases, and 4 bases stayed unmatched. The CDR3 contains 15 residues. The CDR3 loop reads CASSLATGGPYGYTF. The CDR3 coding sequence is TGTGCCAGCAGCTTAGCTACAGGGGGGCCCTATGGCTACACCTTC.

The DNA of the CDR3 is TGTGCCAGCAGCTTATTTAAAAGCACAGATACGCAGTATTTT. Amino acids: CASSLFKSTDTQYF. V is TRBV11-2 and J is TRBJ2-3; D remains ambiguous. The CDR3 is 14 residues long. V was pared by 2 bases and J by 0 bases, with 6 bases between. Germline CDR1 reads SGHAT; CDR2 reads FQNNGV. The whole variable domain, filled in from reference TRBV11-2 and TRBJ2-3, reads EAGVAQSPRYKIIEKRQSVAFWCNPISGHATLYWYQQILGQGPKLLIQFQNNGVVDDSQLPKDRFSAERLKGVDSTLKIQPAKLEDSAVYLCASSLFKSTDTQYFGPGTRLTVL.

This sequence joins TRBV11-2 and TRBJ2-7; D ambiguous. Germline CDR1 is SGHAT and CDR2 is FQNNGV. V lost 1 base and J 0 bases, leaving 13 bases between the germline ends. The CDR3 length is 16 residues. The CDR3, as DNA: TGTGCCAGCAGCTTAGGACCGACGAGGAGCTCCTACGAGCAGTACTTC. Translation: CASSLGPTRSSYEQYF. Combining the CDR3 with reference TRBV11-2 and TRBJ2-7 gives the whole variable domain EAGVAQSPRYKIIEKRQSVAFWCNPISGHATLYWYQQILGQGPKLLIQFQNNGVVDDSQLPKDRFSAERLKGVDSTLKIQPAKLEDSAVYLCASSLGPTRSSYEQYFGPGTRLTVT.

The V gene is TRBV4-2, the J gene TRBJ1-4; D may be TRBD1 (5 bases). The germline gives CDR1 LGHNA, CDR2 YNFKEQ. Between the trimmed V and J ends, which lost 4 bases and 7 bases, there was a span of 10 bases. The CDR3 spans 13 residues. CDR3: CASSPGPSEKLFF. CDR3 sequence (DNA): TGTGCCAGCAGCCCGGGACCGAGTGAAAAACTGTTTTTT.

The genes are TRBV24-1 and TRBJ2-7; 8 positions agree with TRBD2. This CDR3 is built from 16 residues. V shed 3 bases, J shed 6 bases, and the junction held 12 bases outside the gene matches. Looked up from germline, CDR1 is KGHDR and CDR2 is SFDVKD. CDR3 residues: CATSDTRSGRVGEQYF. CDR3 DNA: TGTGCCACCAGTGATACCCGGAGCGGGAGAGTCGGCGAGCAGTACTTC.

J is TRBJ1-1 and V is TRBV3-1 (or the pseudogene TRBV3-2), with a tentative D call TRBD1 (5 bases). The ends were cut back, 4 bases at V and 0 bases at J, with 15 bases in the middle. The CDR3 totals 16 residues. Looked up from germline, CDR1 is LGHDT and CDR2 is YNNKEL (reference sequence). In DNA, the CDR3 is TGTGCCAGCAGCCCGAGCGGGGGAACTATGAACACTGAAGCTTTCTTT. Encoded protein: CASSPSGGTMNTEAFF.

The gene calls are TRBV6-5 and TRBJ1-3; a possible D gene is TRBD1 (5 bases). Germline CDR1 MNHEY, CDR2 SVGAGI. The CDR3 is 15 amino acids. Trimming took off 0 bases at V and 7 bases at J, with 13 bases between the two ends. CDR3 sequence: CASSYSNGGRNTIYF. The CDR3 region has the DNA TGTGCCAGCAGTTACTCGAATGGGGGAAGGAACACCATATATTTT.

The chain has TRBV12-3 or TRBV12-4 and TRBJ1-1; D might be TRBD1 (5 bases). The CDR3 spans 12 residues. Deletions cut 3 bases from V and 7 bases from J, with 9 bases between. DNA for the CDR3: TGTGCCAGCAGTTTCCGGCAGGGTGAAGCTTTCTTT. Translation gives CASSFRQGEAFF.

Regarding this clone: The same CDR3 arises from other DNA sequences in this sample as well. V and J are TRBV6-5 and TRBJ1-5, with no clear D. V was cut by 0 bases and J by 7 bases, with 7 bases left in between. This CDR3 region has 13 residues. Germline assignment: CDR1 MNHEY and CDR2 SVGAGI. CDR3 residues: CASSYSREQPQHF. The CDR3 coding sequence is TGTGCCAGCAGTTACTCGAGGGAACAGCCCCAGCATTTT.

This clone occurred a few times. The rearrangement links TRBV29-1 to TRBJ1-3; D not resolved. V lost 3 bases and J lost 0, with 12 bases in between. The germline gives CDR1 SQVTM, CDR2 ANQGSEA. CDR3 length: 15 amino acids. CDR3 loop: CSVDPEPSSGNTIYF. CDR3 bases: TGCAGCGTTGATCCGGAGCCGAGCTCTGGAAACACCATATATTTT.

V and J are TRBV7-9 and TRBJ1-1, with TRBD1 matching 7 bases. Germline CDR1 and CDR2: SEHNR and FQNEAQ (reference sequence). The CDR3 length is 15 residues. V trimming: 2 bases; J trimming: 10 bases; junction bases outside the gene matches: 13. CDR3 sequence: CASSLQLDREWGAFF. CDR3 nucleotides: TGTGCCAGCAGCTTACAACTCGACAGGGAGTGGGGAGCTTTCTTT. The complete variable domain, with remaining parts taken from reference TRBV7-9 and TRBJ1-1, reads DTGVSQNPRHKITKRGQNVTFRCDPISEHNRLYWYRQTLGQGPEFLTYFQNEAQLEKSRLLSDRFSAERPKGSFSTLEIQRTEQGDSAMYLCASSLQLDREWGAFFGQGTRLTVV.

The chain uses TRBV29-1 and TRBJ1-1, with 8 nucleotides matching TRBD1. This CDR3 is 12 amino acids long. With 7 bases clipped from V and 4 bases from J, the junction kept 5 bases outside the gene matches. Germline values: CDR1 SQVTM, CDR2 ANQGSEA. In DNA, the CDR3 is TGCAGCGCAGGACAGGGCGGCACTGAAGCTTTCTTT. It specifies CSAGQGGTEAFF.

This clone was observed once. V and J are TRBV19 and TRBJ1-5, with TRBD1 as a possible D gene (6 bases). The CDR3 is 14 amino acids. Trimming took 2 bases from V and 5 from J, leaving 10 bases between them. Germline V lookup: CDR1 LNHDA, CDR2 SQIVND (reference sequence). CDR3 DNA: TGTGCCAGTAGTATAATGGGGGGCGATCAGCCCCAGCATTTT. Translating it yields CASSIMGGDQPQHF. The entire variable domain, with the rest obtained from reference TRBV19 and TRBJ1-5, is as follows: DGGITQSPKYLFRKEGQNVTLSCEQNLNHDAMYWYRQDPGQGLRLIYYSQIVNDFQKGDIAEGYSVSREKKESFPLTVTSAQKNPTAFYLCASSIMGGDQPQHFGDGTRLSIL.

The chain links TRBV2 to TRBJ2-1, with 8 bases that match TRBD2. Germline V gene data show CDR1 as SNHLY and CDR2 as FYNNEI. There are 13 residues in the CDR3. V was clipped by 7 bases and J by 2 bases; unmatched bases: 1. The CDR3 reads CASTSGPYNEQFF. Here the CDR3 DNA reads TGTGCCAGCACTAGCGGGCCCTACAATGAGCAGTTCTTC.

V and J are TRBV24-1 and TRBJ1-4; 9 bases line up with TRBD1. V shed 3 bases and J 2 bases; nucleotides not matched to a gene: 3. Germline loops: CDR1 KGHDR, CDR2 SFDVKD. The CDR3 totals 16 residues. The CDR3 nucleotides are TGTGCCACCAGTGATGGACAGGGGAGGACTAATGAAAAACTGTTTTTT. Amino acid sequence: CATSDGQGRTNEKLFF.

The rearrangement joins TRBV2 to TRBJ2-7; either TRBD1 or TRBD2 may fit D (5 bases each). This CDR3 has 15 residues. Trimming stripped 1 base from V and 2 bases from J, with 12 bases between. Germline V gene lookup returns CDR1 SNHLY and CDR2 FYNNEI. CDR3 in amino acids: CASSEEQGPTYEQYF. The CDR3 DNA reads TGTGCCAGCAGTGAAGAGCAGGGACCCACCTACGAGCAGTACTTC.

The chain recombines TRBV24-1 with TRBJ2-2; weak D call: TRBD1 (6 bases). The CDR3 covers 13 residues. The V gene's germline CDR1 is KGHDR and CDR2 SFDVKD. V was clipped by 6 bases and J by 7 bases, with 11 bases between them. CDR3 sequence: CATSKGGSGELFF. The CDR3 nucleotides read TGTGCCACCAGTAAAGGGGGAAGCGGGGAGCTGTTTTTT.

This clone was observed a single time. J is TRBJ2-7 and V is TRBV15; 8 positions agree with TRBD1. The germline V gene encodes CDR1 LNHNV and CDR2 YYDKDF (reference sequence). V shed 0 bases, J shed 3 bases, and the junction held 13 bases outside the gene matches. This CDR3 comprises 18 residues. CDR3 protein: CATSRDKGTGHRHYEQYF. The CDR3 DNA is TGTGCCACCAGCAGAGATAAGGGGACAGGTCACCGCCACTACGAGCAGTACTTC.

The chain uses TRBV5-4 and TRBJ2-5; perhaps TRBD1 as D (5 bases). This CDR3 has 13 residues. Germline lookup yields CDR1 SGHNT and CDR2 YYREEE (reference sequence). The germline V and J ends were trimmed by 4 bases and 0 bases, with 7 bases remaining between them. The CDR3: CASSPTDQETQYF. The CDR3 DNA reads TGTGCCAGCAGCCCGACAGACCAAGAGACCCAGTACTTC.

The chain is built from TRBV18 and TRBJ2-2; 11 bases align to TRBD1. Germline CDR1 KGHSH, CDR2 LQKENI. V was clipped by 6 bases and J by 4 bases; unmatched bases: 10. The CDR3 loop spans 17 amino acids. The CDR3 coding sequence is TGTGCCAGCTCCGTTCGCCGGGACAGGGGGTCCACCGGGGAGCTGTTTTTT. Protein: CASSVRRDRGSTGELFF.

V gene TRBV15 combines with J gene TRBJ2-2, with a tentative D call TRBD2 (5 bases). The CDR3 contains 16 residues. CDR1 is LNHNV, CDR2 YYDKDF, per germline (reference sequence). Trimming shortened V by 0 bases and J by 4 bases, and 12 bases separated the two germline ends. The chain's CDR3 is CATSRDYGIGTGELFF. CDR3 DNA sequence: TGTGCCACCAGCAGAGATTACGGGATTGGCACCGGGGAGCTGTTTTTT.

This chain uses TRBV19 with TRBJ1-5; the match to TRBD1 covers 7 bases. The germline V gene encodes CDR1 LNHDA and CDR2 SQIVND (reference sequence). This CDR3 region has 15 residues. J was trimmed by 3 bases and V by 4 bases; bases with no gene match: 6. The CDR3 loop is CASSTGQTYNQPQHF. The CDR3 region has the DNA TGTGCCAGTAGTACGGGACAGACCTACAATCAGCCCCAGCATTTT.